This paragraph covers one T cell receptor beta chain sequence. Its antigen is not identified. Addition of a universal primer site occurred through template switching, and cDNA carried unique molecular identifiers. TCRdb re-called the 5' RACE reads with MiXCR, one entry per CDR3 protein. The sample contains around 530,000 distinct CDR3 sequences, roughly 15% of which appear only once. These data come from a study of identical twins. Whole-study results and caveats: Conclusions came from cross-sectional statistical analysis, not from following the same donors. There were fewer insertions in abundant cord blood beta clonotypes, but memory repertoires showed no such pattern.

This sample also appeared in a second study, on yellow fever vaccine responses in identical twins.

The sequence was obtained from a woman younger than 35 in good health. Sequencing input: CD4+ T cells sorted from blood.

CDR3 sequence: CSARALRYRDRGTEAFF. DNA for the CDR3: TGCAGTGCTAGAGCCCTTCGATACCGGGACAGGGGCACTGAAGCTTTCTTT. The chain couples TRBV20-1 to TRBJ1-1; TRBD1 matches at 10 bases. Germline V gene sequence: CDR1 DFQATT, CDR2 SNEGSKA (reference sequence). The CDR3 is made up of 17 amino acids. After removal of 1 base from V and 4 bases from J, the junction contained 12 bases not matched to a gene.